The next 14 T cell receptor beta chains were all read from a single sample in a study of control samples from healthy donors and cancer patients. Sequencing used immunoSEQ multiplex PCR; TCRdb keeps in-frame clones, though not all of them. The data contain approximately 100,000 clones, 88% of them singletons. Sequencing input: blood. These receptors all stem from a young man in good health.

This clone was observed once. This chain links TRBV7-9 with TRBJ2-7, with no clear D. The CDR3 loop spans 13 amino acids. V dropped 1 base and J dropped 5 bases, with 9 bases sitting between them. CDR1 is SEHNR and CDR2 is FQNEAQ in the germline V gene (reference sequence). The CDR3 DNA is TGTGCCAGCAGCTTAGTTTGGTCTAACGAGCAGTACTTC. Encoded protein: CASSLVWSNEQYF.

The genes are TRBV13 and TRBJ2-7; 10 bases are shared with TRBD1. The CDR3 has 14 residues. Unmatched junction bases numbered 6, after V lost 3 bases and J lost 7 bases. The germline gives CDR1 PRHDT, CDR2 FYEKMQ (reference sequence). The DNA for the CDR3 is TGTGCCAGCAGCTTGGGACAGGGGTGGGGGGAGCAGTACTTC. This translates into CASSLGQGWGEQYF.

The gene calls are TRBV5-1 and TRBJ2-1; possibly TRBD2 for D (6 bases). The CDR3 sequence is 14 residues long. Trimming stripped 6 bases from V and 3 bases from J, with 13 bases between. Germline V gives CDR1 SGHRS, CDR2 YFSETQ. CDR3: CASNGAGSYNEQFF. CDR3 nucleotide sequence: TGCGCCAGCAACGGGGCGGGAAGCTACAATGAGCAGTTCTTC.

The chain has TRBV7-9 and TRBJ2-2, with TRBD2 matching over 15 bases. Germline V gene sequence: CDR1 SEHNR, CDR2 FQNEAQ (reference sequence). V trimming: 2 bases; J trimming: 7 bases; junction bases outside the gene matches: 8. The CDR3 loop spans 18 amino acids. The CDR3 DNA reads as TGTGCCAGCAGCTTACAACCGGGACTAGCGGGAGGTCTCGGGGAGCTGTTTTTT. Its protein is CASSLQPGLAGGLGELFF.

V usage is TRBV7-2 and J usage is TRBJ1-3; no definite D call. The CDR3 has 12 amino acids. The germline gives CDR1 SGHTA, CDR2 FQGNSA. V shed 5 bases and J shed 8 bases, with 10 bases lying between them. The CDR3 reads CASSPAVDTIYF. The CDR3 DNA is TGTGCCAGCAGCCCAGCGGTAGACACCATATATTTT.

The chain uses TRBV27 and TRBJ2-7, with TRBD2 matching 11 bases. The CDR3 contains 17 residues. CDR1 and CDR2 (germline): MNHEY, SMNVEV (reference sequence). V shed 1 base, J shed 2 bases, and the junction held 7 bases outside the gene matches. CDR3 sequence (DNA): TGTGCCAGCAGTTTATTTTGGCTAGCGGGAGGTACCTACGAGCAGTACTTC. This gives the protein CASSLFWLAGGTYEQYF.

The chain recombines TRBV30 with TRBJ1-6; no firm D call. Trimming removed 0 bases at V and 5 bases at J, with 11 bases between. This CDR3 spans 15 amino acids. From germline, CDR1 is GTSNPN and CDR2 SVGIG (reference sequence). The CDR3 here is CAWSVLDLDNSPLHF. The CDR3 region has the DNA TGTGCCTGGAGTGTATTGGATCTAGATAATTCACCCCTCCACTTT.

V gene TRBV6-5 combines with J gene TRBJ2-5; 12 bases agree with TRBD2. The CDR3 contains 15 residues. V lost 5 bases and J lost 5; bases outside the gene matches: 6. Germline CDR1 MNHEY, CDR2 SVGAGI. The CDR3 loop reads CASSMTSGSGETQYF. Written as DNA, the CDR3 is TGTGCCAGCAGTATGACTAGCGGGAGTGGTGAGACCCAGTACTTC.

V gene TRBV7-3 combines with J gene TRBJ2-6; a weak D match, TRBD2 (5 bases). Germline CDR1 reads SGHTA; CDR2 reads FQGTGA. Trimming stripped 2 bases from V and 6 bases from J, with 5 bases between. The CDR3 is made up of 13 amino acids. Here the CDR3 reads CASSLREANVLTF. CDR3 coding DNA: TGTGCCAGCAGCTTACGGGAGGCCAACGTCCTGACTTTC.

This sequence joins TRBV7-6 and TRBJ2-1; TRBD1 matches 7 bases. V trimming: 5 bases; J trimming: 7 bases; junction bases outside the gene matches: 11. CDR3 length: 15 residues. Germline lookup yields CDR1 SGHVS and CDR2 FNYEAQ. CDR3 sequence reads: CASSPVTGQPNEQFF. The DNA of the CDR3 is TGTGCCAGCAGCCCAGTGACGGGACAGCCGAATGAGCAGTTCTTC.

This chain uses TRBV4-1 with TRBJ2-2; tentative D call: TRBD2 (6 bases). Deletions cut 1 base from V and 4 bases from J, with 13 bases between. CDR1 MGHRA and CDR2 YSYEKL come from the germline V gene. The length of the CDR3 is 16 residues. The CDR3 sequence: CASSQAKRRGTGELFF. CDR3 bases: TGCGCCAGCAGCCAAGCCAAGCGGAGGGGCACCGGGGAGCTGTTTTTT.

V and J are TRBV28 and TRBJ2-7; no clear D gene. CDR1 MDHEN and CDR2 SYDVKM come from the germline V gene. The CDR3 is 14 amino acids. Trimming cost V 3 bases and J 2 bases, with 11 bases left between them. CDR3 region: CASSFFATAYEQYF. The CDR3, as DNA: TGTGCCAGCAGTTTTTTTGCCACGGCCTACGAGCAGTACTTC.

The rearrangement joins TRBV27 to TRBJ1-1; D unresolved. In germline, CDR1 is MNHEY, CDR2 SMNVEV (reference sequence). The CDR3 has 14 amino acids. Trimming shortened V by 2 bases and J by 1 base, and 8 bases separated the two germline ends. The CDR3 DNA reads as TGTGCCAGCAGTTTAGGGAGGACGAACACTGAAGCTTTCTTT. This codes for CASSLGRTNTEAFF.

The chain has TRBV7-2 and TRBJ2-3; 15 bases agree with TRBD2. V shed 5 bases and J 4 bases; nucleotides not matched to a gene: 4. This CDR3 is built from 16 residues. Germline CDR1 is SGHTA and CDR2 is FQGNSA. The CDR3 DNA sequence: TGTGCCAGCAGCCGGGGACTAGCGGGAGGTTCAGATACGCAGTATTTT. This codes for CASSRGLAGGSDTQYF. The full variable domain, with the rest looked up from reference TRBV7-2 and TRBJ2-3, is GAGVSQSPSNKVTEKGKDVELRCDPISGHTALYWYRQSLGQGLEFLIYFQGNSAPDKSGLPSDRFSAERTGGSVSTLTIQRTQQEDSAVYLCASSRGLAGGSDTQYFGPGTRLTVL.